This T cell receptor (beta chain) was documented in a study of T cells after yellow fever vaccination. Study-wide results and limits: Abundant clonotypes from the bulk population could get into FACS-sorted repertoires as contaminants.

Germline values: CDR1 DFQATT, CDR2 SNEGSKA (reference sequence). The CDR3 loop spans 15 amino acids. The germline V and J ends were trimmed by 6 bases and 0 bases, with 16 bases remaining between them. TCRdb re-called the 5' RACE reads with MiXCR, one entry per CDR3 protein. The table has hundreds of thousands of distinct CDR3 sequences, about a sixth seen once. This clonotype appeared a few times. The target antigen is unknown. This chain uses TRBV20-1 with TRBJ2-3; D may be TRBD2 (6 bases). Sequenced here: PBMCs, sampled less than 6 days after the first yellow fever vaccination. The sequence was obtained from a man in his late teens or twenties who received the YFV17D yellow fever vaccine. CDR3 sequence: CSAQRGGASTDTQYF. The CDR3 bases are TGCAGTGCCCAGAGAGGAGGGGCCAGCACAGATACGCAGTATTTT.